The 4 T cell receptor beta chains given below trace back to one sample, sequenced in a study of early T cells in non-severe SARS-CoV-2 infection. Via MiXCR, TCRdb re-called the 5' RACE reads, giving one row per CDR3 protein. Of about 56,000 distinct CDR3 sequences listed, about 12% are singletons. Sequenced: whole blood. These receptor sequences come from an adult who was a healthcare worker with PCR-confirmed SARS-CoV-2 infection or an uninfected control (not recorded which).

This clonotype appeared many times. V usage is TRBV5-1 and J usage is TRBJ2-1, with 9 bases aligning to TRBD2. The CDR3 length is 14 residues. Germline trimming cut 3 bases from V and 3 bases from J; bases unmatched to any gene: 1. Per the germline V gene, CDR1 is SGHRS and CDR2 is YFSETQ. CDR3 bases: TGCGCCAGCAGCTCTAGCGGGAACTACAATGAGCAGTTCTTC. It encodes CASSSSGNYNEQFF.

This clonotype was observed at least ten times. The chain uses TRBV12-3 or TRBV12-4 and TRBJ2-1; 8 bases are shared with TRBD2. CDR3 length: 16 amino acids. J was trimmed by 5 bases and V by 7 bases; bases with no gene match: 13. The CDR3 DNA sequence: TGTGCCAGCACCCCCGGGGGGGGACGGCGTGACAATGAGCAGTTCTTC. Encoded protein: CASTPGGGRRDNEQFF.

This clonotype has a count of ten or more. The chain couples TRBV19 to TRBJ1-4; D gene ambiguous. This CDR3 has 15 residues. The germline CDR1 and CDR2 sequences are LNHDA and SQIVND (reference sequence). Trimming took 0 bases from V and 8 from J, leaving 13 bases between them. The CDR3 bases are TGTGCCAGTAGTATAGATGATCGGGGTGACGAAAAACTGTTTTTT. Protein sequence: CASSIDDRGDEKLFF. The variable domain in full, completed from reference TRBV19 and TRBJ1-4, reads DGGITQSPKYLFRKEGQNVTLSCEQNLNHDAMYWYRQDPGQGLRLIYYSQIVNDFQKGDIAEGYSVSREKKESFPLTVTSAQKNPTAFYLCASSIDDRGDEKLFFGSGTQLSVL.

This clonotype was recorded at least ten times. V usage is TRBV19 and J usage is TRBJ2-1, with D perhaps matching TRBD2 (6 bases). V lost 6 bases, J lost 7 bases, and 13 bases lay in between. Germline V gene sequence: CDR1 LNHDA, CDR2 SQIVND (reference sequence). This CDR3 has 13 residues. CDR3 DNA sequence: TGTGCCAGTAGCCAGACTAGTAGTAATGAGCAGTTCTTC. This encodes CASSQTSSNEQFF. The variable domain in full, completed from reference TRBV19 and TRBJ2-1, reads DGGITQSPKYLFRKEGQNVTLSCEQNLNHDAMYWYRQDPGQGLRLIYYSQIVNDFQKGDIAEGYSVSREKKESFPLTVTSAQKNPTAFYLCASSQTSSNEQFFGPGTRLTVL.